This T cell receptor beta chain stems from a study of T cell clonotyping in hematopoietic cell transplantation. As for the study in general: Recipients' pretransplant samples followed cytoreduction. Study conclusions and caveats: Few recipient clonotypes overlapped donors; over 95% were de novo at given depth. Higher Inverse Simpson Index values in graft donor and pretransplant recipient predicted broader posttransplant TCR diversity.

Time point noted: recipient sample about 28 days before transplant, after cytoreduction. The assay was immunoSEQ multiplex PCR, and TCRdb's table has in-frame clones only and misses some. The sample holds several thousand clones, more than 85% seen once. Comments on this clone: Its antigen is not identified.

Trimming removed 1 base from V and 5 bases from J, with 11 bases in between. In germline, CDR1 is LGHNA, CDR2 YSLEER. The CDR3 is 14 residues long. This chain connects TRBV4-3 to TRBJ1-1, with no clear D. The sample was peripheral blood mononuclear cells, taken before stem cell transplant. The sequence came from a woman aged 60 to 75 with acute myeloid leukemia. Some clones in this sample may be carry-over from other donors' samples. The CDR3 loop is CASSQGFVGTEAFF. CDR3 DNA: TGCGCCAGCAGCCAAGGTTTCGTTGGGACTGAAGCTTTCTTT.